These T cell receptor beta chains were read from a single sample in a study of regulatory T cells in long-lasting Graves disease. TCRdb redid the calling of the multiplex PCR reads with MiXCR, one entry per CDR3 protein. Here the sample spans around 400,000 distinct CDR3 sequences, roughly 24% being singletons. Here the sequenced sample was peripheral blood mononuclear cells (PBMCs), taken when the disease was refractory, from a patient treated with antithyroid drugs. The receptors here all came from a woman in her forties with Graves disease. Each CDR3 is given with its conserved first and last residue. Each record gives: J gene, CDR3 length, V gene, CDR3 protein.

j_call: TRBJ1-2
cdr3_length: 12
v_call: TRBV28
cdr3_aa: CASSLGQGGYTF

j_call: TRBJ2-1
cdr3_length: 12
v_call: TRBV29-1
cdr3_aa: CSGDDYYNEQFF

j_call: TRBJ1-5
cdr3_length: 17
v_call: TRBV9
cdr3_aa: CASSLVGTGAQNQPQHF

j_call: TRBJ2-2
cdr3_length: 15
v_call: TRBV11-2
cdr3_aa: CASSPSGGHTGELFF

j_call: TRBJ1-4
cdr3_length: 11
v_call: TRBV20-1
cdr3_aa: CSANNGEKLFF

j_call: TRBJ2-7
cdr3_length: 15
v_call: TRBV6-2/TRBV6-3
cdr3_aa: CASKTKRGHVGEQYF

j_call: TRBJ2-7
cdr3_length: 16
v_call: TRBV7-2
cdr3_aa: CASSLLLAGGKAEQYF

j_call: TRBJ2-5
cdr3_length: 17
v_call: TRBV7-8
cdr3_aa: CASSLLRLAATQETQYF

j_call: TRBJ2-5
cdr3_length: 15
v_call: TRBV20-1
cdr3_aa: CSAHPLAGMEETQYF

j_call: TRBJ1-6
cdr3_length: 15
v_call: TRBV6-1
cdr3_aa: CASRGLEASGSPLHF

j_call: TRBJ2-1
cdr3_length: 15
v_call: TRBV19
cdr3_aa: CASKDWAGADNEQFF

j_call: TRBJ1-4
cdr3_length: 16
v_call: TRBV6-9
cdr3_aa: CASSSQDRQGGEKLFF

j_call: TRBJ2-4
cdr3_length: 15
v_call: TRBV2
cdr3_aa: CASSLGSQGDNIQYF

j_call: TRBJ1-5
cdr3_length: 14
v_call: TRBV2
cdr3_aa: CASSPGNSNQPQHF

j_call: TRBJ2-7
cdr3_length: 15
v_call: TRBV10-3
cdr3_aa: CATASAGGTSYEQYF

j_call: TRBJ2-7
cdr3_length: 13
v_call: TRBV12-3/TRBV12-4
cdr3_aa: CASSRQGRYEQYF

j_call: TRBJ1-1
cdr3_length: 14
v_call: TRBV7-3
cdr3_aa: CASSPQGAQTEAFF

j_call: TRBJ1-1
cdr3_length: 14
v_call: TRBV28
cdr3_aa: CASSLSLGATEAFF

j_call: TRBJ2-2
cdr3_length: 17
v_call: TRBV5-1
cdr3_aa: CASSFKSGTVNTGELFF

j_call: TRBJ2-3
cdr3_length: 20
v_call: TRBV28
cdr3_aa: CASSSTGPYGREGGTDTQYF

j_call: TRBJ2-3
cdr3_length: 15
v_call: TRBV7-8
cdr3_aa: CASSLLRQGADTQYF

j_call: TRBJ2-2
cdr3_length: 13
v_call: TRBV5-1
cdr3_aa: CAGRSLGGGELFF

j_call: TRBJ1-6
cdr3_length: 16
v_call: TRBV20-1
cdr3_aa: CSARGDGSAYNSPLHF

j_call: TRBJ1-5
cdr3_length: 14
v_call: TRBV6-1
cdr3_aa: CASSDVYSNQPQHF

j_call: TRBJ1-6
cdr3_length: 16
v_call: TRBV10-1
cdr3_aa: CASSAPSRGSDSPLHF

j_call: TRBJ2-5
cdr3_length: 16
v_call: TRBV12-3/TRBV12-4
cdr3_aa: CASSTTRGSPRETQYF

j_call: TRBJ2-3
cdr3_length: 13
v_call: TRBV11-3
cdr3_aa: CASSLANTDTQYF

j_call: TRBJ2-7
cdr3_length: 14
v_call: TRBV7-2
cdr3_aa: CASSLAVSAYEQYF

j_call: TRBJ2-2
cdr3_length: 15
v_call: TRBV4-1
cdr3_aa: CASSPQGGGTGELFF